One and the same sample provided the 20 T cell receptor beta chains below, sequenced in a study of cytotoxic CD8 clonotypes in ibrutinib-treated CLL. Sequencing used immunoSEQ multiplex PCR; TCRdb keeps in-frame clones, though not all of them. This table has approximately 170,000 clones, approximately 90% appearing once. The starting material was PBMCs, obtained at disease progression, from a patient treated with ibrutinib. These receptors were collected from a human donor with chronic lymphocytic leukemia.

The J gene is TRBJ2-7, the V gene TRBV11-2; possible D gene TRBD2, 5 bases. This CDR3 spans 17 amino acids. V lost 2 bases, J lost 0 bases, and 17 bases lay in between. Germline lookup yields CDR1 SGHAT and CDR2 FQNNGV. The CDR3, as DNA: TGTGCCAGCAGCTTAATTAGGAGGCCAGCTACCTCCTACGAGCAGTACTTC. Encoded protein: CASSLIRRPATSYEQYF.

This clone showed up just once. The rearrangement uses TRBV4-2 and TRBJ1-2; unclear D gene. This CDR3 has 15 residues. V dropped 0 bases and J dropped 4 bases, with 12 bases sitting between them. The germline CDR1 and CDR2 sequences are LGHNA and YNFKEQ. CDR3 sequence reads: CASSQDERGFYGYTF. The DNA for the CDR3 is TGTGCCAGCAGCCAAGATGAGCGGGGATTCTATGGCTACACCTTC.

CDR3 DNA: TGTGCCAGCAGTGAAGGGACAGAAAAAACTGAAGCTTTCTTT. Residues: CASSEGTEKTEAFF. The chain joins TRBV6-1 to TRBJ1-1; a possible D gene is TRBD1 (6 bases). The germline gives CDR1 MNHNS, CDR2 SASEGT. This CDR3 is built from 14 residues. The ends were cut back, 1 base at V and 5 bases at J, with 11 bases in the middle.

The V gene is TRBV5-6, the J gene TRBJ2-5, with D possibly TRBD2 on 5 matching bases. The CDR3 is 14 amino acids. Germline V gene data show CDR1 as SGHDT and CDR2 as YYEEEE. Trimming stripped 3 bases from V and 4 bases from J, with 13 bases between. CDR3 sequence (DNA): TGTGCCAGCAGCTCACTGCGGGTAACAGAGACCCAGTACTTC. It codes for CASSSLRVTETQYF.

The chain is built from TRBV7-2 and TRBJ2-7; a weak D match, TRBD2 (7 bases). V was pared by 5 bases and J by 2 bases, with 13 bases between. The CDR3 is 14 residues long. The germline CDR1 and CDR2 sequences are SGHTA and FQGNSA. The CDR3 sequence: CASSPGAGAYEQYF. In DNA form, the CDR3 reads TGTGCCAGCAGCCCAGGGGCGGGGGCCTACGAGCAGTACTTC.

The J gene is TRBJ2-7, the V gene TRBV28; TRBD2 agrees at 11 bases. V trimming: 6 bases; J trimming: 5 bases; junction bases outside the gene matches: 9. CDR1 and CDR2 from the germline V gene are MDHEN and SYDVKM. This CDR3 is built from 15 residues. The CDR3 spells CASRPQLAGANEQYF. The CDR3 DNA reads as TGTGCCAGCAGACCCCAACTAGCGGGAGCCAACGAGCAGTACTTC.

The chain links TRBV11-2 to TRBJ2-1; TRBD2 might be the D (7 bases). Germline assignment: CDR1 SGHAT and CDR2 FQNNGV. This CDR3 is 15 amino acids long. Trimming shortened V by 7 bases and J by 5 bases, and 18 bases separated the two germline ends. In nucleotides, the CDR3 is TGTGCCAGCACCATGGGGGCTAGCGGTGACAATGAGCAGTTCTTC. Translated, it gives CASTMGASGDNEQFF.

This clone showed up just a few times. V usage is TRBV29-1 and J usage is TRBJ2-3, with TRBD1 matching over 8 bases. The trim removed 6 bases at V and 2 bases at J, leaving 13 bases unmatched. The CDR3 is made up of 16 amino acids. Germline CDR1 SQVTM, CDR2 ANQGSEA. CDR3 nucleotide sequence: TGCAGCGTCAACCCGATGCAGGGGGCGATCACAGATACGCAGTATTTT. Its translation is CSVNPMQGAITDTQYF.

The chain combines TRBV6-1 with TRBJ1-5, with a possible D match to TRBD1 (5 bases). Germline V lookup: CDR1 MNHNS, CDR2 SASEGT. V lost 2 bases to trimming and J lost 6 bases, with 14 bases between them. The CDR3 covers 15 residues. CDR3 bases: TGTGCCAGCAGTGAACTTTTTAGGGGAGGTCAGCCCCAGCATTTT. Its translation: CASSELFRGGQPQHF.

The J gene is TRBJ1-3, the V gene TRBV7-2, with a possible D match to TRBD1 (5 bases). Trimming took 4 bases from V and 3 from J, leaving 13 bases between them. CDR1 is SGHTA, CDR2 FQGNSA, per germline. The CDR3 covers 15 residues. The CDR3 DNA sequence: TGTGCCAGCAGCTCGGGTTGGGACGTTGGAAACACCATATATTTT. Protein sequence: CASSSGWDVGNTIYF.

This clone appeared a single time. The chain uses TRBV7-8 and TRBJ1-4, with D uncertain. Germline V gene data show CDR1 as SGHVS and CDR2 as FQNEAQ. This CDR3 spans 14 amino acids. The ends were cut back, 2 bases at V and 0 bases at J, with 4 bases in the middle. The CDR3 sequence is CASSLFTTNEKLFF. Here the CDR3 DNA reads TGTGCCAGCAGCTTATTTACAACTAATGAAAAACTGTTTTTT.

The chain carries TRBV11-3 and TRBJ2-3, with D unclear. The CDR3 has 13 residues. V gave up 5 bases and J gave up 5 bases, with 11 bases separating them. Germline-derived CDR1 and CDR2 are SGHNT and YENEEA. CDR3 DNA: TGTGCCAGCAGCCTCACACAAGGAGATACGCAGTATTTT. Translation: CASSLTQGDTQYF.

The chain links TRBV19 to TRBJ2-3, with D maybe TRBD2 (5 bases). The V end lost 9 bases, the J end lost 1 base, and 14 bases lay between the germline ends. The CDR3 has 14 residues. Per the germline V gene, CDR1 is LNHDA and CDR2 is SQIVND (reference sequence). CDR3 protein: CASNPGVRTDTQYF. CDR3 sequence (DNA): TGTGCCAGCAACCCCGGGGTACGCACAGATACGCAGTATTTT.

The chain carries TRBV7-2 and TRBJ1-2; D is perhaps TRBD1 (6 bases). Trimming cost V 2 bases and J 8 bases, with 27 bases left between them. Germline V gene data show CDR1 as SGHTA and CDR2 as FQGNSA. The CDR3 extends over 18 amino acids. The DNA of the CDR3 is TGTGCCAGCAGCTTAATTTTGGACAACAGGGTCCCTTCCGGCGGCTACACCTTC. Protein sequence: CASSLILDNRVPSGGYTF.

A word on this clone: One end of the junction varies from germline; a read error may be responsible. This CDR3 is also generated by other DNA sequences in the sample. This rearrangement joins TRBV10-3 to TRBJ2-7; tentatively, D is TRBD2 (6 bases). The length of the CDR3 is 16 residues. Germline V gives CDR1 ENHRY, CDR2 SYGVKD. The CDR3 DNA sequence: TGTGCTATCAGTGAAGCTAGCGCATATACTTCCTACGAGCAGTACTTC. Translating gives CAISEASAYTSYEQYF.

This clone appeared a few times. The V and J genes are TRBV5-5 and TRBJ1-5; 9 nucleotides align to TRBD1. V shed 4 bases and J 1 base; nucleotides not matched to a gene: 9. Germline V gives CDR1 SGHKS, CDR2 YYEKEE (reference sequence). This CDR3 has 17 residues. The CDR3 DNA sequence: TGTGCCAGCAGCCCTAGACCAGGGACAGGGAGCAATCAGCCCCAGCATTTT. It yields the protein CASSPRPGTGSNQPQHF.

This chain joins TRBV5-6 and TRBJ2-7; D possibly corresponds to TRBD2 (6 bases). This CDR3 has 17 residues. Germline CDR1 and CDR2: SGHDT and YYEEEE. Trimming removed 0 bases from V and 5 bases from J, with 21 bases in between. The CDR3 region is CASSLARLAGRFHEQYF. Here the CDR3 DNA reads TGTGCCAGCAGCTTGGCCCGATTGGCGGGAAGGTTCCACGAGCAGTACTTC.

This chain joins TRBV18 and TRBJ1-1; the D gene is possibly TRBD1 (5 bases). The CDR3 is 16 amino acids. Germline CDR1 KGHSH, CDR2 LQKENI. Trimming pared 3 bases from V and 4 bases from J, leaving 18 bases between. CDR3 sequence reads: CASSPSADTLGTEAFF. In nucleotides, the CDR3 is TGTGCCAGCTCACCCTCGGCGGACACCTTGGGCACTGAAGCTTTCTTT.

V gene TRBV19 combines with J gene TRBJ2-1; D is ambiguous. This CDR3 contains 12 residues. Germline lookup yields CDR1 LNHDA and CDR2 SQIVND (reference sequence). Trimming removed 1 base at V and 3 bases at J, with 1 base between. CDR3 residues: CASSIVYNEQFF. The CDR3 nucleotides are TGTGCCAGTAGTATAGTCTACAATGAGCAGTTCTTC.

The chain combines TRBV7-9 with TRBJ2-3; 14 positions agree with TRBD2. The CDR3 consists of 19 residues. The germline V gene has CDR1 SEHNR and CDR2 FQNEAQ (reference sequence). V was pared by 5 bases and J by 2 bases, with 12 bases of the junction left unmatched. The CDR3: CASSPYLRTSGRITDTQYF. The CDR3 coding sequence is TGTGCCAGCAGCCCTTACCTAAGGACTAGCGGGAGGATCACAGATACGCAGTATTTT. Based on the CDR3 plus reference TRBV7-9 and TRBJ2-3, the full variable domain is DTGVSQNPRHKITKRGQNVTFRCDPISEHNRLYWYRQTLGQGPEFLTYFQNEAQLEKSRLLSDRFSAERPKGSFSTLEIQRTEQGDSAMYLCASSPYLRTSGRITDTQYFGPGTRLTVL.